The source of this T cell receptor (beta chain) is a study of OX40 agonist ivuxolimab in advanced cancers. Overall study: From about 23 to 85 years was the age range, with a mean of approximately 63 years, and 65% to 90% were male.

The germline V gene has CDR1 LNHDA and CDR2 SQIVND (reference sequence). V was pared by 11 bases and J by 0 bases, with 14 bases between. The CDR3 is 14 amino acids. Patients who had autoimmune disease history or got systemic immunosuppression were left out. This table comes from immunoSEQ multiplex PCR, and its TCRdb copy is limited to in-frame clones, with some not included. The sample shows around 10,000 clones, 77% of them seen only once. Whole-study results and caveats: At 0.1 to 3.0 mg/kg and by week 6, clonal expansion occurred in CD4+ and CD8+ blood T cells. Relatively little clonal expansion, among the lowest observed, appeared in partial responders at 0.1-3.0 mg/kg.

On this clone itself: The antigen remains unidentified.

V is TRBV19 and J is TRBJ1-5; D is uncertain. This receptor was identified in an adult with an advanced solid tumor such as melanoma, head and neck, liver or kidney cancer. Material: CD4+ or CD8+ T cells sorted from blood, obtained in a trial of the OX40 agonist ivuxolimab. Here the CDR3 reads CAVWDPYSNQPQHF. CDR3 DNA: TGTGCCGTCTGGGATCCGTATAGCAATCAGCCCCAGCATTTT.